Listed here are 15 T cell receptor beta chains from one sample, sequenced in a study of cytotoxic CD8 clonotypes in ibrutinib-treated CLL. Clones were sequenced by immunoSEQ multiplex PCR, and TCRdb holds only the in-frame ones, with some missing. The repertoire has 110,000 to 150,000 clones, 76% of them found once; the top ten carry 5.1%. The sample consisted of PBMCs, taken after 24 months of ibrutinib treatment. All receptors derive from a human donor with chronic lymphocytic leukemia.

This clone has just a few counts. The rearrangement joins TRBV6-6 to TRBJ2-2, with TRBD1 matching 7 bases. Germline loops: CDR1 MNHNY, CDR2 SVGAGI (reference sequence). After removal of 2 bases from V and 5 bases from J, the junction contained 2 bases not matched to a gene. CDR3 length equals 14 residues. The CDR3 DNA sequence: TGTGCCAGCAGTTACGGCAGGGGGACCGGGGAGCTGTTTTTT. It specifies CASSYGRGTGELFF.

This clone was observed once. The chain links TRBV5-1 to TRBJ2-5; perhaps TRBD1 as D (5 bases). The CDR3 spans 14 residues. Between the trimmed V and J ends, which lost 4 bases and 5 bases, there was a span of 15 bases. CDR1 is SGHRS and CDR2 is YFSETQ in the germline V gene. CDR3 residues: CASSQPMGPETQYF. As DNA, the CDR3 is TGCGCCAGCAGCCAACCGATGGGGCCCGAGACCCAGTACTTC.

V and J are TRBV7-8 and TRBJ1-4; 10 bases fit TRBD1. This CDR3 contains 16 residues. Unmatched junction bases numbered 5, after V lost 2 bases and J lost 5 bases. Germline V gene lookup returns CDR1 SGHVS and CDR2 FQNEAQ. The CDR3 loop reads CASSLLPGQGNEKLFF. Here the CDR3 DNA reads TGTGCCAGCAGCTTACTACCGGGACAGGGGAATGAAAAACTGTTTTTT.

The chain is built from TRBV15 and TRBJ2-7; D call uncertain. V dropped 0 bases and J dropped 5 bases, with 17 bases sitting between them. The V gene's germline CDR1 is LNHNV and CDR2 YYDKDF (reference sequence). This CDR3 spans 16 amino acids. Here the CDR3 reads CATSRDLLGSGHEQYF. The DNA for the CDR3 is TGTGCCACCAGCAGAGATCTTTTAGGGTCGGGCCACGAGCAGTACTTC.

The CDR3 region is CASSRGLADTQYF. The CDR3 DNA sequence: TGTGCCAGCAGCCGGGGACTTGCAGATACGCAGTATTTT. V and J are TRBV6-5 and TRBJ2-3; D may be TRBD2 (6 bases). This CDR3 comprises 13 residues. The V end lost 6 bases, the J end lost 4 bases, and 11 bases lay between the germline ends. Germline CDR1 reads MNHEY; CDR2 reads SVGAGI.

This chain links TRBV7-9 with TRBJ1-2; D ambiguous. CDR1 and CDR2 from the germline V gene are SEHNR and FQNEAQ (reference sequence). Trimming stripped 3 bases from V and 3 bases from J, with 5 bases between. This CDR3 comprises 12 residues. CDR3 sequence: CASSFQDYGYTF. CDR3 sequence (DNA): TGTGCCAGCAGCTTCCAGGACTATGGCTACACCTTC.

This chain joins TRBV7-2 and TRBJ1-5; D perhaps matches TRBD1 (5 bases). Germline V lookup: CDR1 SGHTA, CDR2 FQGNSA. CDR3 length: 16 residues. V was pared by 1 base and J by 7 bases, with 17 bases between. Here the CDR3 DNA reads TGTGCCAGCAGCTTAGGGCCCCAGGGTCCGTGGCAGCCCCAGCATTTT. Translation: CASSLGPQGPWQPQHF.

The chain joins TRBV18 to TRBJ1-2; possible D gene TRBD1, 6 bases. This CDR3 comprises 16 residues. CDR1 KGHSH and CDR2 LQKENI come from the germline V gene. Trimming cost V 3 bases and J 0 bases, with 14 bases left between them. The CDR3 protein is CASSPLLRQANYGYTF. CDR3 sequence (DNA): TGTGCCAGCTCACCGTTATTGCGACAGGCTAACTATGGCTACACCTTC.

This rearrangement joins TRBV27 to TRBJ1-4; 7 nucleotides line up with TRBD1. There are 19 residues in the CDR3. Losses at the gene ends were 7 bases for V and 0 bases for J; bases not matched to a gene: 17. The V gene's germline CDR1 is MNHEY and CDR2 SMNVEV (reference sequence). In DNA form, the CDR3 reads TGTGCCAGCACGTTTCGTAGGACAGGCTTTGCCGCAACTAATGAAAAACTGTTTTTT. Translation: CASTFRRTGFAATNEKLFF.

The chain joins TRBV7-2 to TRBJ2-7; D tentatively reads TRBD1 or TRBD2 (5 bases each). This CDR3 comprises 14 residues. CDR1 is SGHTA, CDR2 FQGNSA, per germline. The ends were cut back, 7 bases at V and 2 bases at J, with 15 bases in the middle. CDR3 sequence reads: CASTPGANTYEQYF. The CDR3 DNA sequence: TGTGCCAGCACCCCCGGGGCCAACACCTACGAGCAGTACTTC.

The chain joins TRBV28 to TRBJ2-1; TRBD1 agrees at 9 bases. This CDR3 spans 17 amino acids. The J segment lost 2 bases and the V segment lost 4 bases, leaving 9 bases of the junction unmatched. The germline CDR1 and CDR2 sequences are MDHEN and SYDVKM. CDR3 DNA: TGTGCCAGCAGTTCGCCCAACAGGGGGCGGGCCTACAATGAGCAGTTCTTC. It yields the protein CASSSPNRGRAYNEQFF.

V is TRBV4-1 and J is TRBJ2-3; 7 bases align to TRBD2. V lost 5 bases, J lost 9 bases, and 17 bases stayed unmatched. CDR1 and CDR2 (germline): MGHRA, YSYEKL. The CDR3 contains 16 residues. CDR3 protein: CASSEPTRVAGGTQYF. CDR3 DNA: TGCGCCAGCAGCGAGCCCACTAGGGTGGCCGGGGGGACGCAGTATTTT.

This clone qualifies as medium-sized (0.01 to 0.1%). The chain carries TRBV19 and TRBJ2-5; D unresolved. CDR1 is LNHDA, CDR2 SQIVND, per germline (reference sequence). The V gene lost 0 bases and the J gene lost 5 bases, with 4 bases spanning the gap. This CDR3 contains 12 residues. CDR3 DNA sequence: TGTGCCAGTAGTATAGATCGGGAGACCCAGTACTTC. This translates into CASSIDRETQYF.

Written as DNA, the CDR3 is TGTGCCAGTAGGTCTGGACAGGGCGGCGAGCAGTACTTC. Translating it yields CASRSGQGGEQYF. The chain recombines TRBV19 with TRBJ2-7; 8 bases match TRBD1. Looked up from germline, CDR1 is LNHDA and CDR2 is SQIVND (reference sequence). This CDR3 is 13 amino acids long. V trimming: 6 bases; J trimming: 6 bases; junction bases outside the gene matches: 7.

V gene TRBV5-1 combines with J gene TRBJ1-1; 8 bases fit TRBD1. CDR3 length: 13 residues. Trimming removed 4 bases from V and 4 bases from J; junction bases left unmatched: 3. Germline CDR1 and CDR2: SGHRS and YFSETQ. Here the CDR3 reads CASSATGATEAFF. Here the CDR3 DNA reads TGCGCCAGCAGCGCGACAGGGGCCACTGAAGCTTTCTTT.